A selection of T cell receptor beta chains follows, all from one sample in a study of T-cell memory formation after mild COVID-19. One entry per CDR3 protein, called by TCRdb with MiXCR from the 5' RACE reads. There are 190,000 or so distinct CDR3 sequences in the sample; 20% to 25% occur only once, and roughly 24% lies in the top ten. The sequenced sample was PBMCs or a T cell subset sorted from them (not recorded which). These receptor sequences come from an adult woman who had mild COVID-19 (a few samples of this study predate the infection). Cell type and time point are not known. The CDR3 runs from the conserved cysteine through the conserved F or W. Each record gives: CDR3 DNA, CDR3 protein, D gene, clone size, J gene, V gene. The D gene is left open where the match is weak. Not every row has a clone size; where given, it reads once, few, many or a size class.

TGCAGTGCTAGAGCTAGCGGGGTTTCCTACGAGCAGTACTTC	CSARASGVSYEQYF	TRBD2	.	TRBJ2-7	TRBV20-1
TGTGCCAGCAGAGGGAGCGGGAGCACAGATACGCAGTATTTT	CASRGSGSTDTQYF	.	.	TRBJ2-3	TRBV7-9
TGTGCCAGCAGTGAACGGGTGACCTACGAGCAGTACTTC	CASSERVTYEQYF	.	few	TRBJ2-7	TRBV2
TGTGCCAGCAGCAAAAAGAGGGGCAAACTAGGAAATGAGCAGTTCTTC	CASSKKRGKLGNEQFF	.	few	TRBJ2-1	TRBV21-1
TGTGCCAGCAGCGCGCGGGCCGGACCCGGACGAAACACCATATATTTT	CASSARAGPGRNTIYF	.	few	TRBJ1-3	TRBV9
TGTGCCAGCAGCTTAGCGCAGCAAAGGACAGATACGCAGTATTTT	CASSLAQQRTDTQYF	.	.	TRBJ2-3	TRBV13
TGTGCCAGCAGTTCCTCAGGGCACGGCAATCAGCCCCAGCATTTT	CASSSSGHGNQPQHF	.	few	TRBJ1-5	TRBV12-3/TRBV12-4
TGTGCCAGCAGAGCAGGGGGCTGTTTCATTCAGTACTTC	CASRAGGCFIQYF	.	.	TRBJ2-4	TRBV21-1
TGTGCCACCAGCACGAGGACTAGCGGGGCGAACACCGGGGAGCTGTTTTTT	CATSTRTSGANTGELFF	TRBD2	.	TRBJ2-2	TRBV15
TGTGCCAGCAGTCACTCCGACTCCGATACGCAGTATTTT	CASSHSDSDTQYF	.	.	TRBJ2-3	TRBV27
TGCGCCAGCAGCTCTGAGAGGACTAGCACAGATACGCAGTATTTT	CASSSERTSTDTQYF	.	.	TRBJ2-3	TRBV5-1
TGTGCCAGCAGTTACTCGGGAGGGTATGGGGAGACCCAGTACTTC	CASSYSGGYGETQYF	TRBD2	few	TRBJ2-5	TRBV6-5
TGTGCCAGCAGCTTAGCGGCAGCTCTCTCCTACGAGCAGTACTTC	CASSLAAALSYEQYF	.	.	TRBJ2-7	TRBV11-2
TGCGCCAGCAGCGAGGGGGGGGGAAGTGGTACTGAAGCTTTCTTT	CASSEGGGSGTEAFF	.	few	TRBJ1-1	TRBV5-1
TGCAGTGCTAGAGATCATACAGGACAGAACACCGGGGAGCTGTTTTTT	CSARDHTGQNTGELFF	.	.	TRBJ2-2	TRBV20-1
TGTGCCAGCACCGCCGAGGGGGCGAGGATAGAGACCCAGTACTTC	CASTAEGARIETQYF	TRBD1	.	TRBJ2-5	TRBV5-4
TGTGCCAGCAGCGTAAGAGGAGTCCCGAGCTCCTACAATGAGCAGTTCTTC	CASSVRGVPSSYNEQFF	.	.	TRBJ2-1	TRBV9
TGTGCCAGCAGTCTAGGGCTAAGCTCCTACGAGCAGTACTTC	CASSLGLSSYEQYF	.	.	TRBJ2-7	TRBV25-1
TGTGCCACCAGTGATCGACAGGGAGGAGGATATGGCTACACCTTC	CATSDRQGGGYGYTF	TRBD1	.	TRBJ1-2	TRBV24-1
TGTGCCAGCAGCTTGGGCGGGGGTACGCAGTATTTT	CASSLGGGTQYF	TRBD2	many	TRBJ2-3	TRBV7-3
TGTGCCAGCAGCTTACAAATCGCAGGGCTGCTGGCTGAAGCTTTCTTT	CASSLQIAGLLAEAFF	.	.	TRBJ1-1	TRBV7-6
TGCGCCAGCAGCCAAGAAGGTCCCTGGGAGAACACCGGGGAGCTGTTTTTT	CASSQEGPWENTGELFF	.	few	TRBJ2-2	TRBV4-1
TGTGCCAGCAGCTACCTCGGCCTAGCGGGGGCCGGGATCACAGATACGCAGTATTTT	CASSYLGLAGAGITDTQYF	TRBD2	.	TRBJ2-3	TRBV5-4
TGTGCCAGCAGCTTGACAGGGGGCAAATCCTACAATGAGCAGTTCTTC	CASSLTGGKSYNEQFF	TRBD1	.	TRBJ2-1	TRBV7-9
TGTGCCAGCAGCGAAGGACTAGGGTTTGGCGAGCAGTTCTTC	CASSEGLGFGEQFF	TRBD2	.	TRBJ2-1	TRBV9
TGTGCCAGCAGTTCACAGGTTCTCACTAGCACAGATACGCAGTATTTT	CASSSQVLTSTDTQYF	.	.	TRBJ2-3	TRBV7-9
TGTGCCAGCAGCTTAAGACTCCAATTGACCCAGTACTTC	CASSLRLQLTQYF	.	few	TRBJ2-5	TRBV13
TGTGCCAGCAGTTTCATCCGGATCACAGATACGCAGTATTTT	CASSFIRITDTQYF	.	.	TRBJ2-3	TRBV12-3/TRBV12-4
TGTGCCAGCAGTTACAGAGGGGTGTCCTACAATGAGCAGTTCTTC	CASSYRGVSYNEQFF	.	.	TRBJ2-1	TRBV6-5
TGTGCCAGCAGCTTATCGGACAGGGGGGCCTCCTACGAGCAGTACTTC	CASSLSDRGASYEQYF	TRBD1	few	TRBJ2-7	TRBV2
TGTGCCACCAAAACTAAGACAGTAGTGAACACTGAAGCTTTCTTT	CATKTKTVVNTEAFF	.	.	TRBJ1-1	TRBV24-1
TGTGCCAGCAGCGTAGGAAGCGGGACACCGAACACTGAAGCTTTCTTT	CASSVGSGTPNTEAFF	.	.	TRBJ1-1	TRBV9
TGTGCCAGCAGCGTAGGGCCAGCCGTTACAACTAATGAAAAACTGTTTTTT	CASSVGPAVTTNEKLFF	.	.	TRBJ1-4	TRBV9
TGTGCCAGCAGCCAAGACGATAGGACGTGGGCCGGGGAGCTGTTTTTT	CASSQDDRTWAGELFF	.	once	TRBJ2-2	TRBV14
TGTGCCAGCAGCATAGGGACAGTTGAAGCTTTCTTT	CASSIGTVEAFF	TRBD1	few	TRBJ1-1	TRBV7-9
TGTGCCAGCAGGGATTTCGCTGAAGCTTTCTTT	CASRDFAEAFF	.	.	TRBJ1-1	TRBV6-2/TRBV6-3
TGTGCCAGCAGCCAGGTGCGCATAGGGGACAATGAGCAGTTCTTC	CASSQVRIGDNEQFF	.	few	TRBJ2-1	TRBV3-1
TGTGCCAGCAGCTCGCTGGGTAGCAATCAGCCCCAGCATTTT	CASSSLGSNQPQHF	.	few	TRBJ1-5	TRBV7-9
TGTGCCAGCAGTTCAACTCCCCGGACAGACCACACCGGGGAGCTGTTTTTT	CASSSTPRTDHTGELFF	.	.	TRBJ2-2	TRBV12-3/TRBV12-4
TGTGCCAGCAGCTTAGGGACAGGTCATAGCAATCAGCCCCAGCATTTT	CASSLGTGHSNQPQHF	TRBD1	.	TRBJ1-5	TRBV7-2
TGTGCCAGCAGCTTTTTGACAGAAATGAGAGATACGCAGTATTTT	CASSFLTEMRDTQYF	.	few	TRBJ2-3	TRBV7-9
TGTGCCAGCAGTTCGGGCCTTGAGGAGACCCAGTACTTC	CASSSGLEETQYF	.	many	TRBJ2-5	TRBV27
TGCAGTGCTAGAGACTCTGGGAACACTGAAGCTTTCTTT	CSARDSGNTEAFF	.	.	TRBJ1-1	TRBV20-1
TGTGCCAGCAGATCAACCCTCGGGGGGGACTATGGCTACACCTTC	CASRSTLGGDYGYTF	.	.	TRBJ1-2	TRBV12-3/TRBV12-4
TGTGCCACCAGCAGAGATTGGGGGGCAGGGGGCCAAGAGACCCAGTACTTC	CATSRDWGAGGQETQYF	.	few	TRBJ2-5	TRBV15
TGTGCCAGCAGCCCCCGATCCCGGGAGGGCCGTGAGACCCAGTACTTC	CASSPRSREGRETQYF	TRBD2	.	TRBJ2-5	TRBV3-1
TGCGCCAGCAGCCAAGAGGCTACCACCTACGAGCAGTACTTC	CASSQEATTYEQYF	.	once	TRBJ2-7	TRBV4-1
TGTGCCAGCAGTTACCGAGCTCCCGGACAGGGGATGACAGATACGCAGTATTTT	CASSYRAPGQGMTDTQYF	TRBD1	.	TRBJ2-3	TRBV6-6